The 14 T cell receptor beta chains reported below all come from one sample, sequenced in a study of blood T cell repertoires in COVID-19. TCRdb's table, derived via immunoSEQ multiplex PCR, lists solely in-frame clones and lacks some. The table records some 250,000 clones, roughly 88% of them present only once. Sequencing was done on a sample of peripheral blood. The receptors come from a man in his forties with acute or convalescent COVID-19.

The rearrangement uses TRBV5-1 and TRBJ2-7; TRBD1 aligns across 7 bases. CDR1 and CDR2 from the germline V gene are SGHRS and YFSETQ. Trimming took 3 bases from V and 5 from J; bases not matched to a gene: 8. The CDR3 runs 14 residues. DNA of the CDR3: TGCGCCAGCAGCTACCTGACAGGGCTGAACGAGCAGTACTTC. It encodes CASSYLTGLNEQYF.

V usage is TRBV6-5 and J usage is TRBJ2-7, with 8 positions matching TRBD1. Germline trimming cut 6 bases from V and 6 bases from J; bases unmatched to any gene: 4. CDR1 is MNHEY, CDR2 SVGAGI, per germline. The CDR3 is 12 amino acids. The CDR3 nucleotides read TGTGCCAGCAGCTCAGGGGGCGGCGAGCAGTACTTC. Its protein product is CASSSGGGEQYF.

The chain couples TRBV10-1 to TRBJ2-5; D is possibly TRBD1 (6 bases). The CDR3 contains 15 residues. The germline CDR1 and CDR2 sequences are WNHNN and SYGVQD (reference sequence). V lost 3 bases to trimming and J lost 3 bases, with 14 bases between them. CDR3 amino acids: CASSENRAKEETQYF. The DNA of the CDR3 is TGCGCCAGCAGTGAAAACAGGGCCAAGGAAGAGACCCAGTACTTC.

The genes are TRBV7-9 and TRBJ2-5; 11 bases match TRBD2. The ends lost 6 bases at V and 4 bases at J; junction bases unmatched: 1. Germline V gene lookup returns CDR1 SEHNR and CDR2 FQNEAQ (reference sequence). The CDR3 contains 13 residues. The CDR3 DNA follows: TGTGCCAGCAGAGGGACTAGCGGAGAGACCCAGTACTTC. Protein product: CASRGTSGETQYF. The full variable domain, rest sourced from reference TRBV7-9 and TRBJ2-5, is DTGVSQNPRHKITKRGQNVTFRCDPISEHNRLYWYRQTLGQGPEFLTYFQNEAQLEKSRLLSDRFSAERPKGSFSTLEIQRTEQGDSAMYLCASRGTSGETQYFGPGTRLLVL.

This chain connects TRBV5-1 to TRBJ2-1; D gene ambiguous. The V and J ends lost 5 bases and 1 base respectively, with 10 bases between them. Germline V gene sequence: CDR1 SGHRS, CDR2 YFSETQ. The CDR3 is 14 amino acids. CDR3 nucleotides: TGCGCCAGCAGAATAAGCTATTCCTACAATGAGCAGTTCTTC. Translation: CASRISYSYNEQFF.

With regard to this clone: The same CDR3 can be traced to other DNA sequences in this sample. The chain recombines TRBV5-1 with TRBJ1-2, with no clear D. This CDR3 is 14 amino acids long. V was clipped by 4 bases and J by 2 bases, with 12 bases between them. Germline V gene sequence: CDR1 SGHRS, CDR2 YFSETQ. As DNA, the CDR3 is TGCGCCAGCAGCCCCCCGGGAGGGAACTATGGCTACACCTTC. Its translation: CASSPPGGNYGYTF.

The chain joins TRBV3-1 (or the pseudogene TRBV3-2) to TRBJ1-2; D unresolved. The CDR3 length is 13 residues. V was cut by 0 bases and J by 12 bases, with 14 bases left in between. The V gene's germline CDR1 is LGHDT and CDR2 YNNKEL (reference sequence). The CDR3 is CASSQEASEVDTF. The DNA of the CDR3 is TGTGCCAGCAGCCAAGAAGCCAGCGAAGTCGACACCTTC.

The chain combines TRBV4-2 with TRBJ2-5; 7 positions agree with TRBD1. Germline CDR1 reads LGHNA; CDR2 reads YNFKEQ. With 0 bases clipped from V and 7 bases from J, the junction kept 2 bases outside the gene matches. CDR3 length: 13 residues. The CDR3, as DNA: TGTGCCAGCAGCCAAGATCAGGGGGTGACCCAGTACTTC. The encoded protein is CASSQDQGVTQYF.

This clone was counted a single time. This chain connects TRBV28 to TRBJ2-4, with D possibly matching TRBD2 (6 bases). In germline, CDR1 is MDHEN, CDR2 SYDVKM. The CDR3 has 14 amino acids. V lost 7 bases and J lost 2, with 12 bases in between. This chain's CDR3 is CASTLGGTKNIQYF. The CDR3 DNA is TGTGCCAGCACCCTCGGGGGAACCAAAAACATTCAGTACTTC. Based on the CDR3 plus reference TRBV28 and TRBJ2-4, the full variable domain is DVKVTQSSRYLVKRTGEKVFLECVQDMDHENMFWYRQDPGLGLRLIYFSYDVKMKEKGDIPEGYSVSREKKERFSLILESASTNQTSMYLCASTLGGTKNIQYFGAGTRLSVL.

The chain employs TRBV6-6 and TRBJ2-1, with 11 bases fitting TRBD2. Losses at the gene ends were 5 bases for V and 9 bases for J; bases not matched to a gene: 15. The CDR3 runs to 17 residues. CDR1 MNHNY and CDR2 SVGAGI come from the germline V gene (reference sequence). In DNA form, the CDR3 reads TGTGCCAGCAGTCGAACCCGCCTTAGCGGGAGGGGTCTTGAGCAGTTCTTC. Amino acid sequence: CASSRTRLSGRGLEQFF.

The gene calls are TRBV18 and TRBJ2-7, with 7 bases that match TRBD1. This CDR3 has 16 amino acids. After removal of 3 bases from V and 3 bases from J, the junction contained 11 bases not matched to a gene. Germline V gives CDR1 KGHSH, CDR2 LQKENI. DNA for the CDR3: TGTGCCAGCTCACCCCGACAGACAGGGTCCAGCTACGAGCAGTACTTC. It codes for CASSPRQTGSSYEQYF.

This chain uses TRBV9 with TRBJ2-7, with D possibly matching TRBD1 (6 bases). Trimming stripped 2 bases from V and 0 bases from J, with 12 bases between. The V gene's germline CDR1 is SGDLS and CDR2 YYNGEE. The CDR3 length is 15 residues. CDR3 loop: CASSVRTESSYEQYF. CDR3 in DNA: TGTGCCAGCAGCGTGAGGACAGAGAGCTCCTACGAGCAGTACTTC.

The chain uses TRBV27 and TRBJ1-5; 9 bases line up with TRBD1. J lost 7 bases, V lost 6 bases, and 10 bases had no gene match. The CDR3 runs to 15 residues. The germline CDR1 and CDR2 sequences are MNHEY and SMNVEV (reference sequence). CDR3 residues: CASRPGTGWRQPQHF. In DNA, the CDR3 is TGTGCCAGCAGACCCGGGACAGGGTGGAGACAGCCCCAGCATTTT.

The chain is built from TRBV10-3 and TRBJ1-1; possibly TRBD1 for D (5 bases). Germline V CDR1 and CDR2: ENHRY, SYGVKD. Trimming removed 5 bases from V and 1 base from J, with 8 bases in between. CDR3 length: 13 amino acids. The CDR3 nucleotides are TGTGCCATCAGTCCAGACAGGAACACTGAAGCTTTCTTT. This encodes CAISPDRNTEAFF.